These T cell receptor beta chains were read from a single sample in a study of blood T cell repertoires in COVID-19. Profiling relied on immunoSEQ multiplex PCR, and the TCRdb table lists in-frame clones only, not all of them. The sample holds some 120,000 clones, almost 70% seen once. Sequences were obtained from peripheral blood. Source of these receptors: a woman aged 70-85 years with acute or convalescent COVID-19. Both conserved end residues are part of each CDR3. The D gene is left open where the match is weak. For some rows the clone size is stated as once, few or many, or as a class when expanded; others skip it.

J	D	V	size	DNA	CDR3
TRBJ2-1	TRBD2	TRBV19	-	TGTGCCAGTAATACGGGACTAGCGGGTGCCAGTGAGCAGTTCTTC	CASNTGLAGASEQFF
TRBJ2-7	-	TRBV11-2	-	TGTGCCAGCAGCTTTGGACTACCTTACGAGCAGTACTTC	CASSFGLPYEQYF
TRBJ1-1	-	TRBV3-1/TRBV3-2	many	TGTGCCAGCAGCGTGGACAGCTACACTGAAGCTTTCTTT	CASSVDSYTEAFF
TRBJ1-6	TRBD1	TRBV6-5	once	TGTGCCAGCCGAGGGACAGGGGGCGATAATTCACCCCTCCACTTT	CASRGTGGDNSPLHF
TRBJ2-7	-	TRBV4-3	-	TGCGCCAGCAGCCAGCAACTATCAAACAGGGTCTACGAGCAGTACTTC	CASSQQLSNRVYEQYF
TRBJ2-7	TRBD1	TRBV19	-	TGTGCCAGTAGACAAGGGGGCAGTCGAGCTGGCGAGCAGTACTTC	CASRQGGSRAGEQYF
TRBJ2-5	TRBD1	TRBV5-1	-	TGCGCCAGCAGACGGACAGGGACAGAGACCCAGTACTTC	CASRRTGTETQYF
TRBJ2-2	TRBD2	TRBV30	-	TGTGCCTGGGTGGGACTAGCGGGGACCGGGGAGCTGTTTTTT	CAWVGLAGTGELFF
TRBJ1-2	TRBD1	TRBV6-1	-	TGTGCCAGCAGTGAAGGGAGGGGGCAGGGAGGCTACACCTTC	CASSEGRGQGGYTF
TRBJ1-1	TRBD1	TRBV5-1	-	TGCGCCAGCAGCTTATGGGACAGGGGACCTGAAGCTTTCTTT	CASSLWDRGPEAFF
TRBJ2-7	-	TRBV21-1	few	TGTGCCAGCAGCCGAGGGGCTAGCGGGAGGGAGGCCTACGAGCAGTACTTC	CASSRGASGREAYEQYF
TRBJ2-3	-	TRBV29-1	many	TGCAGCGTCGCCGGGACAACTAGCACAGATACGCAGTATTTT	CSVAGTTSTDTQYF
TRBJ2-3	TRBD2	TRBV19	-	TGTGCCAGTAGCAATAGCGGGACTAGCACAGATACGCAGTATTTT	CASSNSGTSTDTQYF
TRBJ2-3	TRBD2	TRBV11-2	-	TGTGCCAGCAGCTTAGATGAGACTAGCGGGTGGACTACGCAGTATTTT	CASSLDETSGWTTQYF
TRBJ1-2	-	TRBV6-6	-	TGTGCCAGCAGTTTTTTGGGGGGAGGCTACACCTTC	CASSFLGGGYTF
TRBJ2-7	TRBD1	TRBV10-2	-	TGCGCCAGCGGGACAGCCCTCGAGCAGTACTTC	CASGTALEQYF
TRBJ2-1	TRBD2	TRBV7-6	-	TGTGCCAGCAGCTTAGAAGCGGGGGGGCCCCATGAGCAGTTCTTC	CASSLEAGGPHEQFF
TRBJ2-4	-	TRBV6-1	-	TGTGCCAGCAGTGAGTTCTTAGCCAAAAACATTCAGTACTTC	CASSEFLAKNIQYF
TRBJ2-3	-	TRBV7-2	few	TGTGCCAGCAGCTTAGTGGCGGGGAGCACAGATACGCAGTATTTT	CASSLVAGSTDTQYF
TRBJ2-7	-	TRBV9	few	TGTGCCAGCAGCGTACACGGGGGTTACGAGCAGTACTTC	CASSVHGGYEQYF
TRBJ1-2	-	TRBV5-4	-	TGTGCCAGCAGCTTGGCCGGGGGGGGTGGTGGCTACACCTTC	CASSLAGGGGGYTF
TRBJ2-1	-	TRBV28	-	TGTGCCAGCAGCCGCCTAGAGGTTGCGCAGTTCTTC	CASSRLEVAQFF
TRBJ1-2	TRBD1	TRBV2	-	TGTGCCAGCAGTGGACAGGGGGCGATCTTTGGGGGCTACACCTTC	CASSGQGAIFGGYTF
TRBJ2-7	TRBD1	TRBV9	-	TGTGCCAGCAGCCCCCGGGACAGGTCGTACGAGCAGTACTTC	CASSPRDRSYEQYF
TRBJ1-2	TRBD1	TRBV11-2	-	TGTGCCAGCAGCTCACTGACAGGGTTAGACTATGGCTACACCTTC	CASSSLTGLDYGYTF
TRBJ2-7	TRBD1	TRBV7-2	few	TGTGCCAGCAGCTTAGGCTGGGGACAGGGCGGCTACGAGCAGTACTTC	CASSLGWGQGGYEQYF
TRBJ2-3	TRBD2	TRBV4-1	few	TGCGCCAGCAGGGGAGCGGGGACTAGCGGGTTCACAGATACGCAGTATTTT	CASRGAGTSGFTDTQYF
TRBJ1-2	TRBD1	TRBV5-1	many	TGCGCCAGCAGCTTGGGGGACAGAAACTATGGCTACACCTTC	CASSLGDRNYGYTF
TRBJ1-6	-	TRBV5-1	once	TGCGCCAGCAGCATCGACGGGGGTATGGGCTCACCCCTCCACTTT	CASSIDGGMGSPLHF
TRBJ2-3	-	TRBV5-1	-	TGCGCCAGCAGCTTAGACATACCCAGTAGGGATACGCAGTATTTT	CASSLDIPSRDTQYF
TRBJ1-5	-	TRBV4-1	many	TGCGCCAGCAGCCAGAGAGGCAATCAGCCCCAGCATTTT	CASSQRGNQPQHF
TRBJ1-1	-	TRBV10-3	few	TGTGCCATCAGTCCCACAGGCATGAACACTGAAGCTTTCTTT	CAISPTGMNTEAFF
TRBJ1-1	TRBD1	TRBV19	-	TGTGCCAGTAGTGTGACAGGGGGCTCGGCTGAAGCTTTCTTT	CASSVTGGSAEAFF
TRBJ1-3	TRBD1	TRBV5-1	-	TGCGCCAGCAGCACCGGACAGGGAGGCGGAAACACCATATATTTT	CASSTGQGGGNTIYF
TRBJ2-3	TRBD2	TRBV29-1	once	TGCAGCGTTGAAAGGACTAGCGGGGCTAGCACAGATACGCAGTATTTT	CSVERTSGASTDTQYF
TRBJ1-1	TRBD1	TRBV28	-	TGTGCCAGCAGTAGCGTGGGACAGGGGGCTATCACTGAAGCTTTCTTT	CASSSVGQGAITEAFF
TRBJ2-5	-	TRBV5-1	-	TGCGCCAGCAGGAGCCCCGACTCCCAAGAGACCCAGTACTTC	CASRSPDSQETQYF
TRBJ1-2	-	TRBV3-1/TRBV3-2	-	TGTGCCAGCAGCCGACGGGGGTTACACTATGGCTACACCTTC	CASSRRGLHYGYTF
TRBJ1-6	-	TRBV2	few	TGTGCCAGCAGTGGGACAGCGAATAATTCACCCCTCCACTTT	CASSGTANNSPLHF
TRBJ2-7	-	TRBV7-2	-	TGTGCCAGCAGCCCGAGGGGGGAGGGCTCCTACGAGCAGTACTTC	CASSPRGEGSYEQYF
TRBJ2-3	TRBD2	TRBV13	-	TGTGCCAGCAGCCTAGGGCCGGGGGGGGATACGCAGTATTTT	CASSLGPGGDTQYF
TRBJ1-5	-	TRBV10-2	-	TGCGCCAGCAGCGATACAGGGTTTAGCAATCAGCCCCAGCATTTT	CASSDTGFSNQPQHF
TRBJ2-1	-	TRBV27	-	TGTGCCAGCAGCCTACGAGCAGGGACTGGCTACAATGAGCAGTTCTTC	CASSLRAGTGYNEQFF
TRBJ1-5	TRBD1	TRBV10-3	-	TGTGCCATCAGTCCTGACAGGGAGATTCAGCCCCAGCATTTT	CAISPDREIQPQHF
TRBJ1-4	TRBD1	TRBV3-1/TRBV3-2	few	TGTGCCAGCAGCCATAAAGGACAGGGGGAAAAACTGTTTTTT	CASSHKGQGEKLFF